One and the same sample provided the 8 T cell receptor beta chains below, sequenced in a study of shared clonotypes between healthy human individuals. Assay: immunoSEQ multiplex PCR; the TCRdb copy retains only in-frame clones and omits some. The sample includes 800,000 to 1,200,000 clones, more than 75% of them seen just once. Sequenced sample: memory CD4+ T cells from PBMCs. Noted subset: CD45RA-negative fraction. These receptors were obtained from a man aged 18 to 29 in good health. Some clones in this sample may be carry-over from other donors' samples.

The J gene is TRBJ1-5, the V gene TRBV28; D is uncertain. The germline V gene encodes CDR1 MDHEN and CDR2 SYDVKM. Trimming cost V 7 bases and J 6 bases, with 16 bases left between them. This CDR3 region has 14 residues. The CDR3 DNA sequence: TGTGCCAGCACACTCCCGGGAGACGGTCAGCCCCAGCATTTT. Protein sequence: CASTLPGDGQPQHF.

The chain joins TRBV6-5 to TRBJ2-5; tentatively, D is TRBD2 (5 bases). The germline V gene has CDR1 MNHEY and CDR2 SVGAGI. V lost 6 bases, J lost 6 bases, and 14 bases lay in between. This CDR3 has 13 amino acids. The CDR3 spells CASRTEARKTQYF. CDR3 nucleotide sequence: TGTGCCAGCAGGACGGAGGCCAGGAAGACCCAGTACTTC.

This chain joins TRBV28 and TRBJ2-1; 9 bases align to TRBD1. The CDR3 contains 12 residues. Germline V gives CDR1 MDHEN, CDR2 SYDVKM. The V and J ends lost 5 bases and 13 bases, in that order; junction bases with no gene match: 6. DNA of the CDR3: TGTGCCAGCAGTCCTCCGGGACAGGGACAGTTCTTC. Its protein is CASSPPGQGQFF.

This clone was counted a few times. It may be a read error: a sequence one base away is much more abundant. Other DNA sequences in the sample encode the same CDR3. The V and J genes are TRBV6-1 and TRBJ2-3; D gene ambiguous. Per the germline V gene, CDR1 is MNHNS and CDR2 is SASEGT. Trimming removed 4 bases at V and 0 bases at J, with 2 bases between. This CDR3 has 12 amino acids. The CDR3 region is CASSVSTDTQYF. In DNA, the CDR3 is TGTGCCAGCAGTGTTAGCACAGATACGCAGTATTTT.

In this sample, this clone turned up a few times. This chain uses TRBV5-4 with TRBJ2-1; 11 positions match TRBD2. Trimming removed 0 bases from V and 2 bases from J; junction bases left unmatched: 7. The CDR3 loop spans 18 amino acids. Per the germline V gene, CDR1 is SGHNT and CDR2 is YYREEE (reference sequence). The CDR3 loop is CASSLGGPLAGAYNEQFF. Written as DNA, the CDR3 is TGTGCCAGCAGCTTGGGGGGACCACTAGCGGGAGCCTACAATGAGCAGTTCTTC.

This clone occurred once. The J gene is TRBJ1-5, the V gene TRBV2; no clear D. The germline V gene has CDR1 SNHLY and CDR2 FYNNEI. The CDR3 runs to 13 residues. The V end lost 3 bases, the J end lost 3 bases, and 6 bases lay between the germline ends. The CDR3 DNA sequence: TGTGCCAGCAGTGACGAAATCAATCAGCCCCAGCATTTT. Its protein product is CASSDEINQPQHF.

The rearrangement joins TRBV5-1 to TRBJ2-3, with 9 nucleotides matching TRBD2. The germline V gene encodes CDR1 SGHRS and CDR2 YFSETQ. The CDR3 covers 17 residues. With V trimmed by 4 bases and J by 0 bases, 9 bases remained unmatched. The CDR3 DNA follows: TGCGCCAGCAGCCCAGGGACTAGCACCCTGAGCACAGATACGCAGTATTTT. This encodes CASSPGTSTLSTDTQYF.

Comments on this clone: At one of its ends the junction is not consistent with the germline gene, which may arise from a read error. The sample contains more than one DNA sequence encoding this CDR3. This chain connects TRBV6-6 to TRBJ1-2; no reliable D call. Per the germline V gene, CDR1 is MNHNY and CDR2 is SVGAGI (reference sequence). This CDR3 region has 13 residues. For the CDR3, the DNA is TGTGCCAGCAGTCCTTCTCCCAACTATGGCTATACCTTC. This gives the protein CASSPSPNYGYTF.